The 25 T cell receptor beta chains reported below all come from one sample, sequenced in a study of cytomegalovirus exposure and HLA in healthy donors (dated by TCRdb to about 2017). The receptor library was made with the immunoSEQ multiplex PCR assay. For the multiplex PCR, a mixture combining 60 forward primers for TCR Vbeta segments and 13 reverse primers for TCR Jbeta segments was used. TCRdb carries this immuneACCESS record with in-frame sequences only. Its versions omit some clonotypes, under half of them owing to an unresolved V gene in the studies checked, with the rest unexplained. This sample gives approximately 170,000 clones in total; approximately 80% of them show up just once. 0.77% of the sample goes to the ten largest clones. The material sequenced was PBMCs. The receptors were gathered from a woman between 18 and 29 years old in good health and CMV-seronegative.

This chain uses TRBV9 with TRBJ2-3; 10 bases agree with TRBD2. Per the germline V gene, CDR1 is SGDLS and CDR2 is YYNGEE. With 4 bases clipped from V and 4 bases from J, the junction kept 9 bases outside the gene matches. The CDR3 covers 16 residues. The CDR3 DNA follows: TGTGCCAGCAGCATTTCCGGGACTAGCGTCGCAGATACGCAGTATTTT. Protein sequence: CASSISGTSVADTQYF.

The chain recombines TRBV18 with TRBJ2-7; 9 bases agree with TRBD2. Per germline, CDR1 KGHSH and CDR2 LQKENI. CDR3 length: 15 residues. V was pared by 4 bases and J by 3 bases, with 7 bases of the junction left unmatched. CDR3 region: CASSLYLAGNYEQYF. The CDR3 nucleotides read TGTGCCAGCTCACTGTACCTAGCGGGAAACTACGAGCAGTACTTC.

The gene calls are TRBV19 and TRBJ1-2, with D possibly matching TRBD1 (6 bases). The CDR3 has 14 residues. Deletions cut 5 bases from V and 1 base from J, with 11 bases between. The germline gives CDR1 LNHDA, CDR2 SQIVND (reference sequence). As DNA, the CDR3 is TGTGCCAGTAGTTCAGGACAGCATAACTATGGCTACACCTTC. It encodes CASSSGQHNYGYTF. Combining the CDR3 with reference TRBV19 and TRBJ1-2 gives the whole variable domain DGGITQSPKYLFRKEGQNVTLSCEQNLNHDAMYWYRQDPGQGLRLIYYSQIVNDFQKGDIAEGYSVSREKKESFPLTVTSAQKNPTAFYLCASSSGQHNYGYTFGSGTRLTVV.

The count of this clone is one. The genes are TRBV29-1 and TRBJ2-1, with 13 bases fitting TRBD2. The V gene's germline CDR1 is SQVTM and CDR2 ANQGSEA. The junction had 7 bases not matched to a gene; V was cut back by 5 bases and J by 3 bases. The CDR3 covers 16 residues. Here the CDR3 DNA reads TGCAGCGTTCCTACTAGCGGGAGGGCCGTCTACAATGAGCAGTTCTTC. Translated, it gives CSVPTSGRAVYNEQFF.

The rearrangement joins TRBV18 to TRBJ1-1, with TRBD1 matching 7 bases. Germline trimming cut 3 bases from V and 3 bases from J; bases unmatched to any gene: 7. Germline V gene data show CDR1 as KGHSH and CDR2 as LQKENI. The length of the CDR3 is 15 residues. The CDR3 DNA reads as TGTGCCAGCTCACCTTACCGAACAGGGGACACTGAAGCTTTCTTT. Protein sequence: CASSPYRTGDTEAFF.

The chain recombines TRBV19 with TRBJ2-5; possible D gene TRBD2, 6 bases. CDR1 LNHDA and CDR2 SQIVND come from the germline V gene (reference sequence). Trimming removed 3 bases at V and 1 base at J, with 9 bases between. This CDR3 is built from 14 residues. The CDR3 region is CASSIGGGQETQYF. The DNA for the CDR3 is TGTGCCAGTAGTATTGGGGGAGGCCAAGAGACCCAGTACTTC.

The V and J genes are TRBV4-1 and TRBJ2-1, with D tentatively TRBD2 (6 bases). Germline-derived CDR1 and CDR2 are MGHRA and YSYEKL. V lost 0 bases to trimming and J lost 16 bases, with 28 bases between them. This CDR3 has 17 amino acids. The CDR3 bases are TGCGCCAGCAGCCAAGAGGTACGGGCTAGTAGCGGAATTAAGAGATTCTTC. This gives the protein CASSQEVRASSGIKRFF.

The chain links TRBV6-1 to TRBJ1-2; D unresolved. Trimming left V 5 bases short and J 0 bases short, with 7 bases between. CDR3 length: 13 residues. Germline loops: CDR1 MNHNS, CDR2 SASEGT. The CDR3 nucleotides are TGTGCCAGCAGTTCTAATTCTAACTATGGCTACACCTTC. Its protein product is CASSSNSNYGYTF.

The genes are TRBV28 and TRBJ2-7; possibly TRBD1 for D (5 bases). Germline V gives CDR1 MDHEN, CDR2 SYDVKM. The V gene lost 1 base and the J gene lost 1 base, with 11 bases spanning the gap. The CDR3 spans 15 residues. The CDR3 DNA sequence: TGTGCCAGCAGTTTATCGACAGCTCTATCCTACGAGCAGTACTTC. This encodes CASSLSTALSYEQYF.

J is TRBJ2-1 and V is TRBV6-6; TRBD2 matches at 7 bases. V was clipped by 6 bases and J by 5 bases; unmatched bases: 10. CDR3 size: 15 residues. Germline lookup yields CDR1 MNHNY and CDR2 SVGAGI (reference sequence). The CDR3 protein is CASSPQREIHNEQFF. The DNA of the CDR3 is TGTGCCAGCAGCCCCCAGCGGGAAATCCACAATGAGCAGTTCTTC.

The chain uses TRBV6-6 and TRBJ2-5; D possibly corresponds to TRBD1 (6 bases). V was pared by 7 bases and J by 5 bases, with 17 bases between. Per the germline V gene, CDR1 is MNHNY and CDR2 is SVGAGI (reference sequence). The CDR3 totals 14 residues. In nucleotides, the CDR3 is TGTGCCAGCAAATCCGACGGGACAATCGAGACCCAGTACTTC. It codes for CASKSDGTIETQYF.

The chain carries TRBV6-5 and TRBJ2-7; D might be TRBD1 (5 bases). The germline V and J ends were trimmed by 2 bases and 3 bases, with 11 bases remaining between them. The CDR3 is 14 amino acids. Germline V CDR1 and CDR2: MNHEY, SVGAGI. The CDR3 DNA sequence: TGTGCCAGCAGTTACGACCAGGGATTCTACGAGCAGTACTTC. This gives the protein CASSYDQGFYEQYF.

The chain is built from TRBV29-1 and TRBJ1-2; possibly TRBD1 for D (5 bases). Trimming stripped 4 bases from V and 7 bases from J, with 16 bases between. The CDR3 loop spans 13 amino acids. Germline V gene lookup returns CDR1 SQVTM and CDR2 ANQGSEA. The chain's CDR3 is CSVAQGRGSGYTF. CDR3 bases: TGCAGCGTTGCGCAGGGAAGGGGCTCTGGCTACACCTTC.

The V gene is TRBV5-1, the J gene TRBJ2-3, with D possibly TRBD2 on 6 matching bases. The V gene's germline CDR1 is SGHRS and CDR2 YFSETQ. Trimming left V 4 bases short and J 4 bases short, with 16 bases between. The CDR3 is made up of 15 amino acids. The DNA for the CDR3 is TGCGCCAGCAGCACGGGACTCTTAGGTCCAGATACGCAGTATTTT. Encoded protein: CASSTGLLGPDTQYF. The whole variable domain, remainder taken from reference TRBV5-1 and TRBJ2-3, is KAGVTQTPRYLIKTRGQQVTLSCSPISGHRSVSWYQQTPGQGLQFLFEYFSETQRNKGNFPGRFSGRQFSNSRSEMNVSTLELGDSALYLCASSTGLLGPDTQYFGPGTRLTVL.

There are a few counts of this clone. CDR3 sequence reads: CASSYGQITEAFF. Written as DNA, the CDR3 is TGTGCCAGCAGTTACGGGCAGATCACTGAAGCTTTCTTT. J is TRBJ1-1 and V is TRBV6-5; no reliable D call. The CDR3 consists of 13 residues. The germline gives CDR1 MNHEY, CDR2 SVGAGI. The ends were cut back, 2 bases at V and 4 bases at J, with 8 bases in the middle.

The chain has TRBV6-6 and TRBJ2-7; D possibly corresponds to TRBD1 (6 bases). V lost 0 bases, J lost 3 bases, and 15 bases lay in between. This CDR3 contains 16 residues. Germline-derived CDR1 and CDR2 are MNHNY and SVGAGI (reference sequence). The CDR3 loop is CASSYSSGVGGYEQYF. CDR3 DNA sequence: TGTGCCAGCAGTTACTCGAGTGGGGTAGGGGGCTACGAGCAGTACTTC.

This clone has a handful of counts. The V gene is TRBV5-1, the J gene TRBJ2-5, with 10 bases that match TRBD1. The junction had 5 bases not matched to a gene; V was cut back by 4 bases and J by 5 bases. CDR3 length: 14 amino acids. Germline lookup yields CDR1 SGHRS and CDR2 YFSETQ. CDR3 residues: CASSTGQGWETQYF. The CDR3 DNA is TGCGCCAGCAGCACGGGACAGGGGTGGGAGACCCAGTACTTC.

This rearrangement joins TRBV6-1 to TRBJ2-7; D is ambiguous. The germline gives CDR1 MNHNS, CDR2 SASEGT. Trimming left V 3 bases short and J 2 bases short, with 14 bases between. The CDR3 runs to 15 residues. The CDR3 bases are TGTGCCAGCAGTGATCGCCTAGAATCGCCCTACGAGCAGTACTTC. Translated: CASSDRLESPYEQYF.

The chain joins TRBV5-1 to TRBJ2-3; the D gene is possibly TRBD2 (6 bases). CDR1 SGHRS and CDR2 YFSETQ come from the germline V gene. Trimming shortened V by 7 bases and J by 1 base, and 10 bases separated the two germline ends. This CDR3 region has 13 residues. In DNA form, the CDR3 reads TGCGCCAGCGGAACGGGGGGCACAGATACGCAGTATTTT. This sequence encodes CASGTGGTDTQYF.

This rearrangement joins TRBV27 to TRBJ2-7; D is unclear. This CDR3 spans 13 amino acids. V was cut by 6 bases and J by 0 bases, with 9 bases left in between. From germline, CDR1 is MNHEY and CDR2 SMNVEV (reference sequence). In DNA form, the CDR3 reads TGTGCCAGCAGCCTGGCGGTCTCCTACGAGCAGTACTTC. Residues: CASSLAVSYEQYF.

The CDR3 nucleotides are TGTGCCAGTAATTTAGACGGAGGGGAAATCAATCAGCCCCAGCATTTT. This encodes CASNLDGGEINQPQHF. J is TRBJ1-5 and V is TRBV19; D is possibly TRBD1 (5 bases). Per germline, CDR1 LNHDA and CDR2 SQIVND (reference sequence). Between the trimmed V and J ends, which lost 7 bases and 3 bases, there was a span of 19 bases. CDR3 size: 16 residues. The full variable domain, rest sourced from reference TRBV19 and TRBJ1-5, is DGGITQSPKYLFRKEGQNVTLSCEQNLNHDAMYWYRQDPGQGLRLIYYSQIVNDFQKGDIAEGYSVSREKKESFPLTVTSAQKNPTAFYLCASNLDGGEINQPQHFGDGTRLSIL.

This chain uses TRBV2 with TRBJ2-7; TRBD1 matches at 8 bases. Germline V lookup: CDR1 SNHLY, CDR2 FYNNEI. The V and J ends lost 7 bases and 3 bases, in that order; junction bases with no gene match: 5. The length of the CDR3 is 13 residues. CDR3 residues: CASTPRGLYEQYF. CDR3 nucleotide sequence: TGTGCCAGCACCCCCAGGGGGCTCTACGAGCAGTACTTC.

The chain uses TRBV11-3 and TRBJ2-3, with TRBD2 identical over 9 bases. After removal of 2 bases from V and 0 bases from J, the junction contained 12 bases not matched to a gene. The CDR3 runs to 19 residues. Germline CDR1 is SGHNT and CDR2 is YENEEA. CDR3 nucleotides: TGTGCCAGCAGCTTATTGTCTAGCGGGATCCCTTTTAGCACAGATACGCAGTATTTT. This encodes CASSLLSSGIPFSTDTQYF.

The chain has TRBV2 and TRBJ2-3; no firm D call. The germline CDR1 and CDR2 sequences are SNHLY and FYNNEI. This CDR3 has 14 residues. V was clipped by 8 bases and J by 0 bases, with 12 bases between them. CDR3 sequence (DNA): TGTGCCAGCGAGACCGACACTAGCACAGATACGCAGTATTTT. Residues: CASETDTSTDTQYF.

The chain couples TRBV10-3 to TRBJ1-1; TRBD1 aligns across 7 bases. The germline V gene has CDR1 ENHRY and CDR2 SYGVKD. Trimming removed 6 bases from V and 1 base from J; junction bases left unmatched: 2. CDR3 length equals 13 residues. The CDR3 reads CAISRQGNTEAFF. The DNA for the CDR3 is TGTGCCATCAGCAGACAGGGGAACACTGAAGCTTTCTTT.